A single sample gave rise to the 8 T cell receptor beta chains below, sequenced in a study of T-cell memory formation after mild COVID-19. TCRdb analysed the 5' RACE reads with MiXCR anew, one entry per CDR3 protein. This table has 470,000 or so distinct CDR3 sequences, approximately 19% appearing once. The sample consisted of PBMCs or a T cell subset sorted from them (not recorded which). These receptors were obtained from a man younger than 35 who had mild COVID-19 (a few samples of this study predate the infection). Cell type and time point are not known.

This chain links TRBV5-1 with TRBJ2-5; D gene uncertain. Germline loops: CDR1 SGHRS, CDR2 YFSETQ. The CDR3 runs 13 residues. The V end was cut by 4 bases, the J end by 5 bases, with 12 bases between. In nucleotides, the CDR3 is TGCGCCAGCAGCCCCCCCCAAGGGGAGACCCAGTACTTC. Its protein is CASSPPQGETQYF.

The chain combines TRBV7-2 with TRBJ1-4, with TRBD1 as a possible D gene (6 bases). CDR1 SGHTA and CDR2 FQGNSA come from the germline V gene. Trimming shortened V by 6 bases and J by 3 bases, and 17 bases separated the two germline ends. The CDR3 is made up of 16 amino acids. CDR3 nucleotides: TGTGCCAGCAGTTCACAGGGCCCGTTAGCTAATGAAAAACTGTTTTTT. The encoded protein is CASSSQGPLANEKLFF.

This clonotype was observed at least ten times. The chain has TRBV20-1 and TRBJ2-3; a possible D gene is TRBD2 (6 bases). There are 13 residues in the CDR3. Deletions cut 3 bases from V and 3 bases from J, with 10 bases between. CDR1 DFQATT and CDR2 SNEGSKA come from the germline V gene (reference sequence). The CDR3 DNA follows: TGCAGTGCTAGTGGTGGGGGGACAGATACGCAGTATTTT. This sequence encodes CSASGGGTDTQYF.

This clonotype was seen more than once but under ten times. One junction end does not reproduce the germline sequence, and a read error may be involved. This chain links TRBV4-1 with TRBJ2-3; D call uncertain. The CDR3 has 15 amino acids. CDR1 MGHRA and CDR2 YSYEKL come from the germline V gene. The CDR3 loop is CASSKDPVRPDTQYF. CDR3 in DNA: TGCGCCAGCAGCAAAGACCCCGTTAGGCCAGATACGCAGTATTTT.

V is TRBV18 and J is TRBJ1-1; tentative D call: TRBD1 (5 bases). The CDR3 totals 13 residues. V lost 6 bases and J lost 6, with 14 bases in between. Germline V lookup: CDR1 KGHSH, CDR2 LQKENI. DNA of the CDR3: TGTGCCAGCTCGTCCCCTCGGGGACCTGAAGCTTTCTTT. It is translated as CASSSPRGPEAFF.

This clonotype was observed a few times. V gene TRBV5-1 combines with J gene TRBJ2-2; possibly TRBD1 for D (5 bases). V gave up 5 bases and J gave up 3 bases, with 8 bases separating them. Germline CDR1 SGHRS, CDR2 YFSETQ. CDR3 size: 13 residues. The CDR3 sequence: CASRSGYTGELFF. In DNA, the CDR3 is TGCGCCAGCAGATCAGGGTACACCGGGGAGCTGTTTTTT.

The genes are TRBV6-2 or TRBV6-3 and TRBJ2-1, with a weak D call TRBD2 (6 bases). The length of the CDR3 is 14 residues. CDR1 is MNHEY, CDR2 SVGEGT, per germline. Deletions cut 6 bases from V and 5 bases from J, with 14 bases between. The CDR3 region is CASRSSGRNNEQFF. The CDR3 DNA sequence: TGTGCCAGCAGATCGAGCGGGCGGAACAATGAGCAGTTCTTC.

This clonotype was seen more than once but under ten times. The V and J genes are TRBV19 and TRBJ2-1; 7 positions agree with TRBD2. The CDR3 extends over 14 amino acids. Germline CDR1 and CDR2: LNHDA and SQIVND (reference sequence). V was clipped by 3 bases and J by 3 bases; unmatched bases: 2. The CDR3 region is CASSIGGDYNEQFF. The CDR3 bases are TGTGCCAGTAGTATTGGGGGGGACTACAATGAGCAGTTCTTC.